The T cell receptor beta chain described here comes from a study of shared clonotypes between healthy human individuals (dated by TCRdb to 2018 to 2021). A note on the overall study: The cohort included three men and a couple of women between 18 and 49 years of age. For each donor, CD4 naive and CD4 memory were each run on three plates, CD8 naive on two plates, and CD8 memory on one plate. Blood TCR repertoires of about 5 healthy adults were deeply sequenced to estimate repertoire size and the extent of clonotype sharing between individuals. Between about 0.8 and 8.9 billion PBMCs per donor were obtained by leukapheresis. Different laboratories and diverse techniques were used to prepare libraries and sequence TCR repertoires, to increase sequencing depth and limit assay-specific biases. The research as a whole found: Based on pairwise subsampling, the degree of clonotype sharing among donors was expected to be affected by sequencing depth. Approximately 5% of naive CD4, 3.5% of naive CD8, around 2.3% of memory CD4, and 0.4% of memory CD8 clonotypes were shared across several donors. Sampling was restricted to blood, and TCR repertoires in tissue are likely to differ from TCR repertoires in blood. Higher generation probabilities were observed for clonotypes shared by all four sorted-subset donors than for non-shared clonotypes. The genetic and exposure-history diversity represented was limited by the small number of donors. Rarefaction of sorted-subset datasets indicated incomplete sequencing despite the large sequencing depth. Larger estimated clonotype richness was generally found for naive subsets than for memory subsets.

TCR CDR3 regions were amplified from genomic DNA by multiplex PCR using the deep immunoSEQ assay. Extracted genomic DNA from each cell subset was distributed evenly across all wells of several immunoSEQ 96-well plates, and each plate was treated as a replicate. For sorted subsets, roughly 0.2 ug genomic DNA, equal to tens of thousands of T cell genomes, was loaded into each replicate PCR. The purified libraries were quantified using a Qubit 3.0 fluorometer, sized with a Bioanalyzer 2100, and then quantified again using the KAPA Library Quantification kit. Every immunoSEQ 96-well plate was sequenced on a separate single-read 150-cycle Illumina NextSeq 550 flow cell. From the authors' description of their analysis: Because only junctional sequences without quality scores were contained in the immunoSEQ output, filtering matching that applied to full-length reads could not be performed. To assign V/J genes and CDR3, sequences were annotated using PyIR, a Python wrapper for IgBLAST v1.9, with IMGT germline references. Reads with weak V/J assignments (E-value above 1e-6), missing CDR3, stop codons, out-of-frame junctions, or ambiguous translated residues were removed. A V3J clonotype was defined by an identical inferred V gene, J gene, and CDR3 amino acid sequence. Percentage overlap between repertoires was calculated by dividing the number of shared unique clonotypes by the size of the smaller repertoire. RTK rarefaction, the Chao1 estimator, and Recon v2.1 estimates of unobserved clonotypes were used to assess repertoire richness. Generation probabilities for all TCRbeta clonotypes obtained by the gDNA method from a handful of donors were computed using OLGA. TCRdb limited this immuneACCESS table to in-frame rearrangements with V and J called. A share of clones is missing; checked studies link under half to unresolved V genes, and the rest is unexplained. The DNA was the basis for D and trimming; V, J and clone size are from that table. Recorded for this sample are around 1,100,000 clones; 70% to 85% of them occurred a single time. The biggest ten clones account for about 0.89% of the sample.

Donors were healthy HIV-negative adults with no recently reported acute infections or vaccinations. All donors were Caucasian adults living in Nashville, Tennessee, USA. CD4+ T cells were enriched by magnetic negative selection; naive cells were then positively selected on CD45RA, and the negative fraction formed the memory subset. Blood was obtained by leukapheresis, after which PBMCs were separated by Ficoll-Histopaque density gradient centrifugation and cryopreserved in liquid nitrogen vapor phase. Purity and quantity of every magnetically sorted T cell population were checked by analytical flow cytometry. Each sorted fraction had its genomic DNA isolated and then quantified by UV absorbance on a Nanodrop 2000c. Comments on this clone: What antigen it recognizes has not been identified. No much larger clone is present one base from it, and per-base qualities are unavailable.

The CDR3 starts with the cysteine, ends with the phenylalanine, and has 19 residues. Of all the DNA, just the CDR3 is kept, 57 bases in frame from base 1. The germline V gene (reference sequence) supplies CDR1 SEHNR and CDR2 FQNEAQ. The junction shows trimming of 7 bases on V and 4 bases on J, plus 26 bases between the germline ends. The clonotype comes from a man aged 18 to 29 in good health. Some clones in this sample may be carry-over from other donors' samples. The chain joins TRBV7-9 to TRBJ2-6; the D gene is unclear. Source material: memory CD4+ T cells from PBMCs. Per the publication, the cell subset or site label means: CD45RA-negative fraction. DNA sequence: TGTGCCAGCACCCATTCAAACTGGGGTTACGACCGCGGGGCCAACGTCCTGACTTTC. Translated, it reads CASTHSNWGYDRGANVLTF. Joined to the reference TRBV7-9 and TRBJ2-6 proteins, this CDR3 gives the full variable domain: DTGVSQNPRHKITKRGQNVTFRCDPISEHNRLYWYRQTLGQGPEFLTYFQNEAQLEKSRLLSDRFSAERPKGSFSTLEIQRTEQGDSAMYLCASTHSNWGYDRGANVLTFGAGSRLTVL.